Described below is a single T cell receptor (beta chain) sequence and its context. These data are taken from a study of T-cell reconstitution after alpha-beta-depleted transplantation in children. Using unique molecular identifiers, the investigators prepared the TCRbeta library. TCRdb ran MiXCR on the PCR reads and lists one entry per CDR3 protein. The sample has approximately 83,000 distinct CDR3 sequences, over 9% seen once; the top ten hold roughly 13%. Germline V gene sequence: CDR1 SQVTM, CDR2 ANQGSEA. The ends were cut back, 0 bases at V and 2 bases at J, with 11 bases in the middle. The CDR3 covers 14 residues.

This sequence joins TRBV29-1 and TRBJ2-7; tentatively, D is TRBD1 (5 bases). The specimen comprised PBMCs from the stem cell graft donor, sampled from the stem cell graft. This receptor was obtained from a human donor who donated a stem cell graft to a child with inherited bone marrow failure. Here the CDR3 reads CSVEDGAGTYEQYF. CDR3 sequence (DNA): TGCAGCGTTGAAGATGGGGCAGGAACCTACGAGCAGTACTTC.